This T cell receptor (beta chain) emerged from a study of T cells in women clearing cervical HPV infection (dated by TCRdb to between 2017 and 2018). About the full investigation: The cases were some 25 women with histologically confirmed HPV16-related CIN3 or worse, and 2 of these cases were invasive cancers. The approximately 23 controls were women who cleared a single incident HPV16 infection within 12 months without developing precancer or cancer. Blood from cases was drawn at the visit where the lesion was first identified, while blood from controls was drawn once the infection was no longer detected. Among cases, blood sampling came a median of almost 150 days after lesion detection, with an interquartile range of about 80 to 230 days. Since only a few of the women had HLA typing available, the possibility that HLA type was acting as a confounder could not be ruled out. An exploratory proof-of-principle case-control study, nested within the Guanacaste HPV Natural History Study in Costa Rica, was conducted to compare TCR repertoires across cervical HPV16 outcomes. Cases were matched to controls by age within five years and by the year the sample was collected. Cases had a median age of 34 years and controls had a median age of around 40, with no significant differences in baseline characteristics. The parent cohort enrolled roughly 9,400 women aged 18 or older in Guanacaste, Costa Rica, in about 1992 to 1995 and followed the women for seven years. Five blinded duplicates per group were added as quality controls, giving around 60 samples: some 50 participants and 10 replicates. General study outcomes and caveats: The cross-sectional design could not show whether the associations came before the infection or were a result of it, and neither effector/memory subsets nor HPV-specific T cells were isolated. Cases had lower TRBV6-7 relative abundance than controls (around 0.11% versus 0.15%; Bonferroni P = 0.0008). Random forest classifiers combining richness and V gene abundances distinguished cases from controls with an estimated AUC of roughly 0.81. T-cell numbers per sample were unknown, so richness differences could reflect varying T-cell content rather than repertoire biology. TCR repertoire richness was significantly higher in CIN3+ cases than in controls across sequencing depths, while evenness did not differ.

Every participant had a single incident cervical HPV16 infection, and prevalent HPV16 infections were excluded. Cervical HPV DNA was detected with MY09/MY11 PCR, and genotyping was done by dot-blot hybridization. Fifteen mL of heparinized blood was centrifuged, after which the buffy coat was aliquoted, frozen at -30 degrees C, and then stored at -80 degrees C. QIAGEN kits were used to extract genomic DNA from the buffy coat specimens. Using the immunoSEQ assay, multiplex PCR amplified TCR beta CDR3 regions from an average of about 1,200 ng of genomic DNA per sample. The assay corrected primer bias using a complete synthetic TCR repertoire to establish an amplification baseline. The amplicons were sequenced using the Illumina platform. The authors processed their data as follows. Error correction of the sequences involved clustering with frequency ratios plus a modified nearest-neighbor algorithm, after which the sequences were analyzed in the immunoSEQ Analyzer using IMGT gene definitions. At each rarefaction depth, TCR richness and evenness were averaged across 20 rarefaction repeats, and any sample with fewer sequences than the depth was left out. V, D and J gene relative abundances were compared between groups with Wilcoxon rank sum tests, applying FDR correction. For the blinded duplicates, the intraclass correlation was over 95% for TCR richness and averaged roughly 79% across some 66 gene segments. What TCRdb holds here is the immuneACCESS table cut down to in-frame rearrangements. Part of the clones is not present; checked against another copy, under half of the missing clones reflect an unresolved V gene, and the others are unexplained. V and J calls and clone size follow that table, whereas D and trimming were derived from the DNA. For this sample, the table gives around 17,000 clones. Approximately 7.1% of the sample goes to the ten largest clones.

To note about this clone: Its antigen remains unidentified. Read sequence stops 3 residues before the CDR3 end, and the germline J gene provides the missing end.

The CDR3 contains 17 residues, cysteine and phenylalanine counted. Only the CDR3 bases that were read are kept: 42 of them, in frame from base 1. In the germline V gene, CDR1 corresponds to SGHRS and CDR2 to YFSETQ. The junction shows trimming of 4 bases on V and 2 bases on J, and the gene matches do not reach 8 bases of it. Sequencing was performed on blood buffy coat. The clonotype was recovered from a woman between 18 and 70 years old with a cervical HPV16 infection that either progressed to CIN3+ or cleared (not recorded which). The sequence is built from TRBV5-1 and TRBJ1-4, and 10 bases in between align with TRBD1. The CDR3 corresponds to CASSMTPTGGTNEKLFF. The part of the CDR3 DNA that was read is TGCGCCAGCAGCATGACACCGACAGGGGGCACTAATGAAAAA.